This T cell receptor beta chain stems from a study of identical twins. A remark on this clonotype: The antigen remains undetermined.

Only healthy Caucasians were enrolled as donors. A single record per CDR3 protein comes from TCRdb applying MiXCR to the 5' RACE reads. The sample yields under 300,000 distinct CDR3 sequences, over 12% seen once. Findings of the study overall: It was out-of-frame TCR alpha sharing in monozygotic twins that models underestimated.

Between the trimmed V and J ends, which lost 4 bases and 6 bases, there was a span of 18 bases. The length of the CDR3 is 16 residues. Looked up from germline, CDR1 is MNHEY and CDR2 is SVGAGI. The genes are TRBV6-5 and TRBJ2-2; D might be TRBD2 (6 bases). The receptor was isolated from a woman between 18 and 30 years old in good health. Sequencing input: memory (CD45RO+) T cells sorted from blood. The CDR3, as DNA: TGTGCCAGCAGTTCACTAGCCGGGACTCTTGCCGGGGAGCTGTTTTTT. It translates to CASSSLAGTLAGELFF.